What follows are 20 T cell receptor beta chains derived from one specimen sequenced in a study of blood T cell repertoires in COVID-19. Sequencing was performed with immunoSEQ multiplex PCR; in TCRdb, only in-frame clones are kept and a portion is missing. Altogether about 67,000 clones are present, around 87% being singletons, with the ten largest covering roughly 8%. Source material: peripheral blood. These receptors all stem from a middle-aged man with active COVID-19.

The genes are TRBV27 and TRBJ1-5, with D maybe TRBD1 (5 bases). CDR3 size: 15 residues. Germline V lookup: CDR1 MNHEY, CDR2 SMNVEV (reference sequence). V was cut by 4 bases and J by 7 bases, with 17 bases left in between. This CDR3 reads CASSSTGGSGQPQHF. DNA for the CDR3: TGTGCCAGCAGTTCCACGGGGGGTAGCGGGCAGCCCCAGCATTTT.

The rearrangement links TRBV29-1 to TRBJ2-2, with D perhaps matching TRBD2 (6 bases). V dropped 3 bases and J dropped 4 bases, with 9 bases sitting between them. Germline lookup yields CDR1 SQVTM and CDR2 ANQGSEA. This CDR3 region has 13 residues. The CDR3 spells CSVEAGGTGELFF. The CDR3 coding sequence is TGCAGCGTTGAGGCCGGGGGCACCGGGGAGCTGTTTTTT.

The chain uses TRBV4-2 and TRBJ2-3, with D perhaps TRBD2 (7 bases). In germline, CDR1 is LGHNA, CDR2 YNFKEQ. The CDR3 covers 17 residues. Trimming stripped 0 bases from V and 2 bases from J, with 15 bases between. CDR3 amino acids: CASSQDLGGGNTDTQYF. DNA of the CDR3: TGTGCCAGCAGCCAAGATTTGGGCGGGGGCAACACAGATACGCAGTATTTT.

This clone was seen a single time. The DNA for the CDR3 is TGTGCCAGCAATAATCCTTCCGCGGGAGCTTTCTTT. Amino acids: CASNNPSAGAFF. V is TRBV28 and J is TRBJ1-1; unclear D gene. Germline V gene sequence: CDR1 MDHEN, CDR2 SYDVKM. V was cut by 7 bases and J by 10 bases, with 16 bases left in between. The CDR3 sequence is 12 residues long.

V is TRBV7-2 and J is TRBJ2-5; D is unresolved. The CDR3 runs to 13 residues. Deletions cut 1 base from V and 2 bases from J, with 5 bases between. CDR1 SGHTA and CDR2 FQGNSA come from the germline V gene. Here the CDR3 DNA reads TGTGCCAGCAGCTTAGTGTATCAAGAGACCCAGTACTTC. It yields the protein CASSLVYQETQYF.

V and J are TRBV6-5 and TRBJ2-5; 7 bases align to TRBD2. The CDR3 covers 13 residues. Germline V CDR1 and CDR2: MNHEY, SVGAGI. V shed 8 bases, J shed 4 bases, and the junction held 7 bases outside the gene matches. The CDR3 nucleotides are TGTGCCAGCGGTCCGGGCGGGGGAGAGACCCAGTACTTC. Its translation is CASGPGGGETQYF.

V usage is TRBV28 and J usage is TRBJ1-2; 10 nucleotides agree with TRBD1. The CDR3 extends over 16 amino acids. J gave up 4 bases and V 5 bases, and 10 bases lay outside the gene matches. Looked up from germline, CDR1 is MDHEN and CDR2 is SYDVKM. DNA of the CDR3: TGTGCCAGCAGTGTTATCCGGACAGGGGGAGGCTATGGCTACACCTTC. Protein product: CASSVIRTGGGYGYTF.

The rearrangement links TRBV4-3 to TRBJ2-6, with TRBD1 matching 7 bases. This CDR3 comprises 16 residues. V dropped 4 bases and J dropped 4; count of bases not matched to a gene: 7. Per germline, CDR1 LGHNA and CDR2 YSLEER. The CDR3 region has the DNA TGCGCCAGCAGCCGCACTACAGGGGCCGGGGCCAACGTCCTGACTTTC. It specifies CASSRTTGAGANVLTF.

The rearrangement uses TRBV5-1 and TRBJ1-6, with TRBD1 matching over 9 bases. The CDR3 loop spans 15 amino acids. Per germline, CDR1 SGHRS and CDR2 YFSETQ. The V gene end was trimmed by 4 bases and the J gene end by 5 bases; junction bases not matched to a gene: 4. CDR3 region: CASSRRDRDNSPLHF. For the CDR3, the DNA is TGCGCCAGCAGCCGCAGGGACAGGGATAATTCACCCCTCCACTTT.

V usage is TRBV6-5 and J usage is TRBJ1-1; D is unclear. The ends were cut back, 6 bases at V and 0 bases at J, with 8 bases in the middle. CDR3 size: 13 residues. Germline V gives CDR1 MNHEY, CDR2 SVGAGI. In DNA form, the CDR3 reads TGTGCCAGCAGGCTACAGTTGAACACTGAAGCTTTCTTT. It is translated as CASRLQLNTEAFF.

The chain recombines TRBV4-1 with TRBJ1-2; D uncertain. This CDR3 contains 15 residues. Germline CDR1 is MGHRA and CDR2 is YSYEKL. The V and J ends lost 4 bases and 2 bases respectively, with 14 bases between them. The CDR3 nucleotides are TGCGCCAGCAGCCCGTCAGAGACAAGGAACTATGGCTACACCTTC. Its protein product is CASSPSETRNYGYTF.

The V and J genes are TRBV6-4 and TRBJ1-6; a weak D match, TRBD1 (5 bases). Germline loops: CDR1 MRHNA, CDR2 SNTAGT. V lost 8 bases and J 13 bases, leaving 12 bases between the germline ends. This CDR3 has 11 residues. The CDR3 loop reads CASRGRGPLHF. As DNA, the CDR3 is TGTGCCAGCCGGGGCCGGGGGCCCCTCCACTTT.

On this clone itself: The same CDR3 can be traced to other DNA sequences in this sample. The rearrangement joins TRBV3-1 (or the pseudogene TRBV3-2) to TRBJ1-5, with D tentatively TRBD1 (5 bases). V dropped 0 bases and J dropped 7 bases, with 7 bases sitting between them. The CDR3 extends over 13 amino acids. In germline, CDR1 is LGHDT, CDR2 YNNKEL (reference sequence). The CDR3 loop is CASSQDRAQPQHF. The CDR3 bases are TGTGCCAGCAGCCAAGACAGGGCCCAGCCCCAGCATTTT.

This clone has a handful of counts. The chain carries TRBV2 and TRBJ2-7, with 10 nucleotides matching TRBD1. CDR1 and CDR2 (germline): SNHLY, FYNNEI. The CDR3 is 13 amino acids. V lost 4 bases, J lost 3 bases, and 0 bases stayed unmatched. The CDR3 nucleotides read TGTGCCAGCAGTGGGGACAGGGGCTACGAGCAGTACTTC. Its protein product is CASSGDRGYEQYF.

V and J are TRBV19 and TRBJ1-4; D is unclear. This CDR3 is 13 amino acids long. Trimming took 2 bases from V and 5 from J, leaving 6 bases between them. Per the germline V gene, CDR1 is LNHDA and CDR2 is SQIVND (reference sequence). As DNA, the CDR3 is TGTGCCAGTAGTATAACCCGGAATGAAAAACTGTTTTTT. Its protein is CASSITRNEKLFF. Variable domain in full (rest from reference TRBV19 and TRBJ1-4): DGGITQSPKYLFRKEGQNVTLSCEQNLNHDAMYWYRQDPGQGLRLIYYSQIVNDFQKGDIAEGYSVSREKKESFPLTVTSAQKNPTAFYLCASSITRNEKLFFGSGTQLSVL.

The J gene is TRBJ2-1, the V gene TRBV27; 12 bases align to TRBD2. Germline V gives CDR1 MNHEY, CDR2 SMNVEV (reference sequence). V gave up 3 bases and J gave up 2 bases; unmatched junction bases: 2. There are 16 residues in the CDR3. CDR3 protein: CASSLLAGGTYNEQFF. CDR3 nucleotides: TGTGCCAGCAGTTTGCTAGCGGGGGGGACCTACAATGAGCAGTTCTTC.

The chain links TRBV7-9 to TRBJ2-3; D is undetermined. V shed 5 bases and J shed 0 bases, with 15 bases lying between them. Germline loops: CDR1 SEHNR, CDR2 FQNEAQ (reference sequence). This CDR3 has 16 amino acids. In nucleotides, the CDR3 is TGTGCCAGCAGCCATACCGTAGCCACAAGCACAGATACGCAGTATTTT. Its protein product is CASSHTVATSTDTQYF.

This chain uses TRBV6-5 with TRBJ1-1, with TRBD1 identical over 8 bases. Germline V gene lookup returns CDR1 MNHEY and CDR2 SVGAGI. Trimming took 0 bases from V and 4 from J; bases not matched to a gene: 4. CDR3 length: 15 residues. For the CDR3, the DNA is TGTGCCAGCAGTTACTCGCTGACAGGGGCCACTGAAGCTTTCTTT. The encoded protein is CASSYSLTGATEAFF.

The CDR3 nucleotides are TGTGCCAGCAGCGCTAGACGGACTAGTGGGGGTAATGAGCAGTTCTTC. It is translated as CASSARRTSGGNEQFF. This sequence joins TRBV9 and TRBJ2-1, with TRBD2 matching over 7 bases. The CDR3 runs to 16 residues. V was pared by 3 bases and J by 7 bases, with 13 bases of the junction left unmatched. Germline CDR1 and CDR2: SGDLS and YYNGEE.

This clone is medium-sized in the sample. The chain links TRBV9 to TRBJ2-2; 8 bases are a match to TRBD1. Germline values: CDR1 SGDLS, CDR2 YYNGEE. The J segment lost 7 bases and the V segment lost 0 bases, leaving 8 bases of the junction unmatched. The CDR3 is made up of 16 amino acids. As DNA, the CDR3 is TGTGCCAGCAGCGTAGCCCCAGGGGGCGAGGGCGGGGAGCTGTTTTTT. Translating gives CASSVAPGGEGGELFF. The full variable domain, with the rest looked up from reference TRBV9 and TRBJ2-2, is DSGVTQTPKHLITATGQRVTLRCSPRSGDLSVYWYQQSLDQGLQFLIQYYNGEERAKGNILERFSAQQFPDLHSELNLSSLELGDSALYFCASSVAPGGEGGELFFGEGSRLTVL.